This TCR beta chain was captured in a study of T cells in Graves' hyperthyroidism and ophthalmopathy. The study, taken as a whole, reports: Blood also showed most of the thyroid clonotypes that were expanded above 0.001. Ophthalmopathy stood apart from stable hyperthyroidism in a 13 V-J model.

Amplification of TCR beta CDR3 regions was performed using RNA transcripts as template. Researchers ran a first-round RT-PCR on the TCR CDR3 using the HTBI primer set. TCRdb recomputed calls from the multiplex PCR reads with MiXCR, one row per CDR3 protein. The sample lists 300,000 or so distinct CDR3 sequences, 15% to 20% seen once, with around 33% in the top ten. Remarks on this clonotype: The target antigen is unknown.

There are 14 residues in the CDR3. Trimming removed 2 bases at V and 2 bases at J, with 10 bases between. Germline V CDR1 and CDR2: ENHRY, SYGVKD. The study defined stable Graves' hyperthyroidism as no ophthalmopathy progression within 18 months. On the basis of clinical symptoms, serum thyroxine and TRAb, thyroid ultrasound and orbital computed tomography, diagnoses were made. Sequences were obtained from blood. The chain couples TRBV10-3 to TRBJ2-7; no clear D. The TCR comes from a man aged 25-40 years with Graves' hyperthyroidism. CDR3 loop: CAISEVRATYEQYF. The CDR3 DNA sequence: TGTGCCATCAGTGAGGTCAGAGCGACCTACGAGCAGTACTTC.